The 9 T cell receptor beta chains below were found in one sample sequenced in a study of spatial heterogeneity in lung cancer. Stated time point: sample taken at primary tumor resection. Whole RNA obtained from tumor, nontumor lung or frozen PBMC underwent sequencing without sorting. In TCRdb, the 5' RACE reads were re-called with MiXCR into one record per CDR3 protein. The sample lists 90,000 or so distinct CDR3 sequences, approximately 8.6% occurring once. This sample comprised PBMCs, obtained at surgery. These TCRs come from a male donor with early-stage non-small cell lung cancer.

At least ten counts were recorded for this clonotype. V gene TRBV29-1 combines with J gene TRBJ2-7; D is possibly TRBD1 (5 bases). This CDR3 has 12 residues. The V and J ends lost 5 bases and 2 bases respectively, with 10 bases between them. Germline values: CDR1 SQVTM, CDR2 ANQGSEA. CDR3 in DNA: TGCAGCGTTACTCAGGGCACCTACGAGCAGTACTTC. Translating gives CSVTQGTYEQYF.

This clonotype appeared a few times. This rearrangement joins TRBV6-2 or TRBV6-3 to TRBJ2-7; D remains ambiguous. Per the germline V gene, CDR1 is MNHEY and CDR2 is SVGEGT. The CDR3 runs to 13 residues. V was trimmed by 4 bases and J by 7 bases, leaving 14 bases between them. The CDR3 region has the DNA TGTGCCAGCAGTTCCCCCGGGTTCTCGGAGCAGTACTTC. It specifies CASSSPGFSEQYF.

Note on this clonotype: One junction end does not reproduce the germline sequence, and a read error may be involved. The CDR3 region is CSTRDLPAFTF. CDR3 DNA sequence: TGCAGTACTAGAGATCTGCCAGCCTTCACCTTC. This chain uses TRBV20-1 with TRBJ1-2, with no clear D. CDR1 is DFQATT and CDR2 is SNEGSKA in the germline V gene (reference sequence). CDR3 length: 11 residues.

This rearrangement joins TRBV5-1 to TRBJ2-5; 8 bases fit TRBD1. The CDR3 has 15 residues. The J segment lost 3 bases and the V segment lost 0 bases, leaving 4 bases of the junction unmatched. Germline lookup yields CDR1 SGHRS and CDR2 YFSETQ. The CDR3 loop reads CASSLGGTGEETQYF. CDR3 coding DNA: TGCGCCAGCAGCTTGGGAGGGACAGGAGAAGAGACCCAGTACTTC.

This clonotype was seen many times. The chain has TRBV5-4 and TRBJ2-1; tentative D call: TRBD2 (5 bases). The V end was cut by 4 bases, the J end by 3 bases, with 14 bases between. Looked up from germline, CDR1 is SGHNT and CDR2 is YYREEE (reference sequence). The CDR3 is made up of 15 amino acids. This CDR3 is CASSPERGSYNEQFF. CDR3 nucleotide sequence: TGTGCCAGCAGCCCGGAACGGGGTAGCTACAATGAGCAGTTCTTC.

This clonotype was detected ten times or more. The CDR3 spells CASSPYRLAGYNEQFF. Written as DNA, the CDR3 is TGTGCCAGCAGCCCATACCGACTAGCGGGGTACAATGAGCAGTTCTTC. The chain employs TRBV7-9 and TRBJ2-1; 11 bases agree with TRBD2. The germline V gene has CDR1 SEHNR and CDR2 FQNEAQ (reference sequence). The CDR3 covers 16 residues. V shed 5 bases and J 4 bases; nucleotides not matched to a gene: 7.

In its sample, this clonotype was seen many times. This chain connects TRBV7-8 to TRBJ2-1; D not resolved. CDR1 and CDR2 (germline): SGHVS, FQNEAQ. The CDR3 length is 13 residues. V was shortened by 4 bases and J by 3 bases, with 7 bases between the two germline ends. CDR3 sequence reads: CASSSQIYNEQFF. The CDR3 DNA follows: TGTGCCAGCAGCTCTCAAATCTACAATGAGCAGTTCTTC.

This clonotype has just a few counts. The rearrangement links TRBV7-2 to TRBJ2-3; a weak D match, TRBD2 (7 bases). The CDR3 has 18 amino acids. V lost 2 bases to trimming and J lost 0 bases, with 18 bases between them. CDR1 is SGHTA and CDR2 is FQGNSA in the germline V gene. DNA for the CDR3: TGTGCCAGCAGCTTAAGATGGGGCGGGGGCCTCAGCACAGATACGCAGTATTTT. Translated, it gives CASSLRWGGGLSTDTQYF.

The sample holds a few counts of this clonotype. This sequence joins TRBV20-1 and TRBJ2-1; TRBD2 might be the D (6 bases). Trimming removed 1 base from V and 8 bases from J, with 24 bases in between. CDR3 length equals 17 residues. Germline V lookup: CDR1 DFQATT, CDR2 SNEGSKA (reference sequence). CDR3 amino acids: CSARGLGGHHGGDEQFF. CDR3 DNA: TGCAGTGCTAGAGGATTGGGAGGACACCACGGTGGCGATGAGCAGTTCTTC.